Here is one T cell receptor (beta chain) with its context. Its antigen is unknown. Base qualities are not provided; no much larger clone lies one nucleotide away. The data originate from a study of radiation and T cells in renal cell carcinoma (TCRdb year 2020). About the study as a whole: A total of 50 to 60 samples underwent TCR beta sequencing, made up of 26 tumors and about 27 peripheral blood samples. In the approximately 57 samples combined, roughly 4.4 million unique CDR3 nucleotide sequences were found, encoding roughly 2,500,000 unique CDR3 amino acid sequences.

Here is what the overall study found, with its caveats: Compared with controls, irradiated tumors had higher TCR clonality, as the top 100 clonotypes made up an average of approximately 54% of the repertoire, versus roughly 40% in nephrectomy-only tumors. The single-armed trial design could not address effects of radiation dose or scheduling on the TCR repertoire. Compared with control tumors, irradiated tumors had a greater number of dominant CDR3 motifs, and those motifs took up a bigger portion of the repertoire. An increase in top tumor clonotypes in blood was observed from baseline to 2 weeks post-radiation, followed by contraction by 4 weeks, which was taken to suggest transient expansion of tumor-resident clones. Because only small tumor regions of approximately 1.1 g were available, the study did not capture intratumoral heterogeneity. Because pretreatment tumor biopsies were not available, the baseline intratumoral presence of clonotypes could not be determined.

Following the manufacturer's recommendations, the immunoSEQ kit was used to generate TCR beta libraries from genomic DNA. To prepare the libraries, a first multiplex PCR with proprietary primers was run, followed by a second PCR that added unique barcodes, and a bead cleanup was done after each round. Each sample batch included a kit-provided positive control reaction and a negative control reaction. The final libraries were assessed on an Agilent 4200 TapeStation D1000 ScreenTape, pooled by volume, and quantified by qPCR. An Illumina NextSeq500 fitted with a MidOutput 150-cycle cartridge performed the sequencing, running 156 Read1 cycles and 15 Index1 cycles with the kit's custom primers. The pooled library was loaded at 0.75 to 1 pM with an approximately 21% PhiX control spike-in. The study's processing was this. The vendor-processed data were analyzed in R, and a clonotype was defined as all T cells that share the same CDR3 nucleotide sequence. In the clone abundance analyses, frequencies were normalized to the 10,000 most abundant clones in each sample. Public T cell clones, which averaged fewer than five per sample, were removed prior to analysis. ImmunoMap was used for dominant motif analysis with the PAM10 matrix, a gap penalty of 30, and a homology threshold of 0.3, and any motif reaching a cumulative frequency of at least 0.01 was considered dominant. A difference in abundance of at least 32-fold between compartments was used to define tumor-enriched and baseline blood-enriched clonotypes. Tumor-blood repertoire similarity was measured with the Baroni-Urbani and Buser coefficient, and groups were compared using two-tailed Wilcoxon tests in R. TCRdb limited this immuneACCESS table to in-frame rearrangements with V and J called. A share of clones is missing; checked studies link under half to unresolved V genes, and the rest is unexplained. Clone size and the V and J calls come from that table; the DNA yielded D and trimming. Present in this sample are nearly 20,000 clones, less than 70% of which were seen just once. Together, the top ten hold under 15% of the sample.

V gives up 2 bases and J gives up 15 bases, and the segment between their germline ends measures 17 bases. Spanning cysteine to phenylalanine, the CDR3 consists of 13 amino acids. The sequence is cut down to CDR3 DNA, 39 bases in frame from base 1. Reading the germline V gene gives CDR1 SNHLY and CDR2 FYNNEI. What this sample's time point label stands for: tumor resected at nephrectomy. The treatment or condition label of this sample denotes: 15 Gy SBRT to primary tumor, nephrectomy 4 weeks later. Samples were obtained from a clinical trial, in which 15 Gy stereotactic body radiation therapy was delivered to primary renal cell carcinomas and nephrectomy was performed 4 weeks later. Every patient's renal cell carcinoma showed clear cell pathology. Tumors were mechanically dissociated, digested with collagenase/hyaluronidase at 37 °C, processed in gentleMACS C tubes, and stored in liquid nitrogen. The QIAamp DNA Blood Mini Kit (Qiagen) was used to prepare genomic DNA for TCR sequencing. The analyses included just those samples that passed every quality control check.

The chain is encoded by TRBV2 joined to TRBJ2-1; TRBD2 is perhaps the D gene, given 7 matching bases. This TCR derives from an older woman with renal cell carcinoma. This specimen consisted of tumor tissue, obtained from a patient whose treatment included radiotherapy and nephrectomy. The CDR3 corresponds to CASSETLGGGRFF. Here is the DNA: TGTGCCAGCAGTGAAACGTTGGGGGGGGGCCGGTTCTTC.